This TCR beta chain emerged from a study of regulatory T cells in long-lasting Graves disease. As for the study in general: Over 5 years of antithyroid drugs with positive TSH receptor antibodies was taken to mean persistent Graves' disease.

The TCR beta library used iRepertoire HTBI primers with Arm-PCR amplification of CDR3. Source study methods: The identification of 60 or so TRBV and some 15 TRBJ segments was made across samples. TCRdb re-called the multiplex PCR reads with MiXCR, one entry per CDR3 protein. Here the V and J calls rest on TCRdb's processing, not on the authors' analysis. In the table there are about 430,000 distinct CDR3 sequences, around 20% of which are singletons. Time point given: persistent/refractory GD, antithyroid drugs over 5 years with positive TRAb. RNA extracted from PBMCs served as the sequencing template. Guidelines of the American Thyroid Association were used to diagnose Graves' disease. The source of this sequence is a female donor with Graves disease. The sample consisted of peripheral blood mononuclear cells (PBMCs), taken when the disease was refractory, from a patient treated with antithyroid drugs.

The CDR3 here is CASSQGGNENEKLFF. The CDR3 nucleotides are TGCGCCAGCAGCCAAGGGGGGAACGAAAATGAAAAACTGTTTTTT. This sequence joins TRBV4-1 and TRBJ1-4, with a possible D match to TRBD1 (5 bases). The CDR3 runs 15 residues. V gave up 1 base and J gave up 5 bases, with 11 bases separating them. From germline, CDR1 is MGHRA and CDR2 YSYEKL.